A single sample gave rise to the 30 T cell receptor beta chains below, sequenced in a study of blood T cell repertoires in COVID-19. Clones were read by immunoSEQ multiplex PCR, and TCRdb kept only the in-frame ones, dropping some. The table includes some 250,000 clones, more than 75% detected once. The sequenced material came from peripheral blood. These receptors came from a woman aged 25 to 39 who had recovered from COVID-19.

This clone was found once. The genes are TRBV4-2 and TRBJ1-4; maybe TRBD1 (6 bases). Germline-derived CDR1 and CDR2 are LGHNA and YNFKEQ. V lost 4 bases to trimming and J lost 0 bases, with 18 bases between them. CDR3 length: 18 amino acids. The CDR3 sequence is CASSLLRDKLATNEKLFF. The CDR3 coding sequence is TGTGCCAGCAGCCTCCTCCGGGACAAATTGGCAACTAATGAAAAACTGTTTTTT.

The CDR3 is CASSNPTGVPNQPQHF. CDR3 bases: TGTGCCAGTAGCAACCCGACAGGGGTGCCTAATCAGCCCCAGCATTTT. The V and J genes are TRBV19 and TRBJ1-5, with 8 bases that match TRBD1. The CDR3 is 16 residues long. J was trimmed by 4 bases and V by 6 bases; bases with no gene match: 11. Per the germline V gene, CDR1 is LNHDA and CDR2 is SQIVND (reference sequence).

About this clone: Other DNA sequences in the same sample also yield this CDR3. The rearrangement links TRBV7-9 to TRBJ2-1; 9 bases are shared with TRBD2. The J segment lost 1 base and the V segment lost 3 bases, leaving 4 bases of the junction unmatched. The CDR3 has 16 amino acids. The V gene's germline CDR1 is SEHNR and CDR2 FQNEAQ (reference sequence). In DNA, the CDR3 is TGTGCCAGCAGCTTGAGCCTAGCGGGATCCTACAATGAGCAGTTCTTC. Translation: CASSLSLAGSYNEQFF.

CDR3: CASSSDRGRTEAFF. Here the CDR3 DNA reads TGTGCCAGCAGTTCAGACAGGGGGCGGACTGAAGCTTTCTTT. The V gene is TRBV6-5, the J gene TRBJ1-1; the match to TRBD1 covers 10 bases. The CDR3 sequence is 14 residues long. Losses at the gene ends were 4 bases for V and 5 bases for J; bases not matched to a gene: 4. In germline, CDR1 is MNHEY, CDR2 SVGAGI.

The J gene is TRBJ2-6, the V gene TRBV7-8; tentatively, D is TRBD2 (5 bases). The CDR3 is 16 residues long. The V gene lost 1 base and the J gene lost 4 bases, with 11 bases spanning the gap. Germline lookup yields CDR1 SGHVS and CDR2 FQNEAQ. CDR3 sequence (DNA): TGTGCCAGCAGCTTAGTTGGCGGGTCAGGGGCCAACGTCCTGACTTTC. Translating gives CASSLVGGSGANVLTF.

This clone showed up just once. DNA for the CDR3: TGTGCCAGCAGCGAACAGGGAAGAATGTACAATGAGCAGTTCTTC. This sequence encodes CASSEQGRMYNEQFF. The V gene is TRBV9, the J gene TRBJ2-1, with D possibly TRBD1 on 6 matching bases. Germline CDR1 and CDR2: SGDLS and YYNGEE. V lost 3 bases and J 4 bases, leaving 14 bases between the germline ends. The CDR3 is 15 amino acids.

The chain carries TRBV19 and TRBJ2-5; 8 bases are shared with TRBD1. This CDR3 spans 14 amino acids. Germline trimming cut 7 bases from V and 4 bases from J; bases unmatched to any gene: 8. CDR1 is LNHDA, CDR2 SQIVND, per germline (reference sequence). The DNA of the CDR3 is TGTGCCAGTACCCCGACAGGGGTGGGAGAGACCCAGTACTTC. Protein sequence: CASTPTGVGETQYF.

The CDR3 loop reads CASTRRRTDTQYF. The CDR3 coding sequence is TGTGCCAGCACCCGGAGGCGCACAGATACGCAGTATTTT. The chain is built from TRBV6-5 and TRBJ2-3, with a possible D match to TRBD2 (5 bases). The germline V gene has CDR1 MNHEY and CDR2 SVGAGI. V was clipped by 7 bases and J by 1 base, with 9 bases between them. The CDR3 is 13 amino acids.

The CDR3 nucleotides read TGTGCCAGCAGCGCCTCGTCCGGACTAGCGGGGGGTGGGACCCAGTACTTC. Its translation is CASSASSGLAGGGTQYF. This chain connects TRBV5-4 to TRBJ2-5, with 14 positions matching TRBD2. V trimming: 4 bases; J trimming: 7 bases; junction bases outside the gene matches: 12. This CDR3 has 17 amino acids. Germline V gene lookup returns CDR1 SGHNT and CDR2 YYREEE (reference sequence).

The CDR3 is CASSSGQGGTNEKLFF. In DNA, the CDR3 is TGCGCCAGCAGCTCCGGGCAGGGAGGGACTAATGAAAAACTGTTTTTT. The chain links TRBV5-1 to TRBJ1-4; tentatively, D is TRBD1 (5 bases). This CDR3 is built from 16 residues. The V end lost 3 bases, the J end lost 2 bases, and 14 bases lay between the germline ends. Germline V gives CDR1 SGHRS, CDR2 YFSETQ.

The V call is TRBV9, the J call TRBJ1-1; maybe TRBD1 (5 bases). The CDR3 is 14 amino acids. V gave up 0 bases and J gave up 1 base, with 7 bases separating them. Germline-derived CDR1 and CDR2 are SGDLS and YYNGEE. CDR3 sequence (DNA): TGTGCCAGCAGCGTAGTGACAGCGAACACTGAAGCTTTCTTT. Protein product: CASSVVTANTEAFF.

The CDR3 DNA reads TGTGCCAGCTCAGCTACGGGACAAAGAGAGACCCAGTACTTC. Encoded protein: CASSATGQRETQYF. The rearrangement uses TRBV18 and TRBJ2-5; TRBD1 is a possible D gene (6 bases). CDR1 and CDR2 from the germline V gene are KGHSH and LQKENI. Trimming cost V 5 bases and J 4 bases, with 14 bases left between them. This CDR3 contains 14 residues.

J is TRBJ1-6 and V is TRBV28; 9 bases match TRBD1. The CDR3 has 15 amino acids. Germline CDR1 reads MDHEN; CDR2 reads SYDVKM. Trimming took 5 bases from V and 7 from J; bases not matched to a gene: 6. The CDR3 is CASSPRTGVNSPLHF. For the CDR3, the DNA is TGTGCCAGCAGTCCCCGGACAGGGGTGAATTCACCCCTCCACTTT.

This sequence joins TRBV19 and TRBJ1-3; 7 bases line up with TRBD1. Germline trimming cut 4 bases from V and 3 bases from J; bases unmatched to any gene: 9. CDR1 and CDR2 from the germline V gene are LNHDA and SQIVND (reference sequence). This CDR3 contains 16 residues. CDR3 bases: TGTGCCAGTAGTACGAACAGGGGCTGGAATGGAAACACCATATATTTT. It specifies CASSTNRGWNGNTIYF.

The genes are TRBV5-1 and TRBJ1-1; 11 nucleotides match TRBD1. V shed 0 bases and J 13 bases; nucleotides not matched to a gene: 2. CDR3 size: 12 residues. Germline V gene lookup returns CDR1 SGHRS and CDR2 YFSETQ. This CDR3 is CASSLGDRGSFF. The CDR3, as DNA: TGCGCCAGCAGCTTGGGGGACAGGGGGAGTTTCTTT.

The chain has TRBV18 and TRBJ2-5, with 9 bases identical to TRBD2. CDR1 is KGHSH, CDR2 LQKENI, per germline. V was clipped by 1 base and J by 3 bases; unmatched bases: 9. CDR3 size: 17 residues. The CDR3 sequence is CASSPLASGGSKETQYF. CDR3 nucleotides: TGTGCCAGCTCACCACTTGCCAGCGGGGGGTCAAAAGAGACCCAGTACTTC.

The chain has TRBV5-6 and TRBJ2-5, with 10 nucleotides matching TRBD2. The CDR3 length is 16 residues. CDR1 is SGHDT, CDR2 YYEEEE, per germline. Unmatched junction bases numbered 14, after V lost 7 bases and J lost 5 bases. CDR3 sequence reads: CASRGGSGGPGETQYF. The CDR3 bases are TGTGCCAGCCGTGGGGGTAGCGGGGGGCCGGGGGAGACCCAGTACTTC.

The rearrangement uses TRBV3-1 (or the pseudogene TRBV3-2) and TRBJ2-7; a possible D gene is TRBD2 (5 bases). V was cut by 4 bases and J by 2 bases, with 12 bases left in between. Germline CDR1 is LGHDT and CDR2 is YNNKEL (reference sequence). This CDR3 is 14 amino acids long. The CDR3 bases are TGTGCCAGCAGCCTAGCCGGCGGGCCCTACGAGCAGTACTTC. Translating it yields CASSLAGGPYEQYF.

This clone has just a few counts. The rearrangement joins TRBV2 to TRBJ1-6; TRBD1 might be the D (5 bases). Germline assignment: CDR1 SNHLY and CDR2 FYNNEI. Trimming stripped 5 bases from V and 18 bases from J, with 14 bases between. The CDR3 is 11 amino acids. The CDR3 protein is CASSPDSSPHF. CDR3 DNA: TGTGCCAGCAGTCCCGACAGTAGTCCCCACTTT.

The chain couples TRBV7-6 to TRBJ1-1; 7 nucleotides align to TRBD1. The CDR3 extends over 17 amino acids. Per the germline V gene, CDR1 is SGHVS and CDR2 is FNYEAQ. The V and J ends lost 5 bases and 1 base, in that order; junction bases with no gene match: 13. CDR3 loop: CASSRAVRDSSNTEAFF. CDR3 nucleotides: TGTGCCAGCAGCCGAGCGGTGCGGGACAGCTCGAACACTGAAGCTTTCTTT.

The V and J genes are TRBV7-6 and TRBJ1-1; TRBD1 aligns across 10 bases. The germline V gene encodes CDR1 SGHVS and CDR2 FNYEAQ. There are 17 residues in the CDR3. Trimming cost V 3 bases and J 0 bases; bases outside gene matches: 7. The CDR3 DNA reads TGTGCCAGCAGCTTCCTTTGGACAGGGGGAATGAACACTGAAGCTTTCTTT. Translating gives CASSFLWTGGMNTEAFF.

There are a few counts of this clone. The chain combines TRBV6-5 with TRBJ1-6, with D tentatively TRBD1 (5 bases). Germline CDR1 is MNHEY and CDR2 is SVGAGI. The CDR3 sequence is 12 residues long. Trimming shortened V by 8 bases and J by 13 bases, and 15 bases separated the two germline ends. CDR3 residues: CASGQGSPPLHF. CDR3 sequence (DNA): TGTGCCAGCGGGCAGGGTTCTCCGCCCCTCCACTTT.

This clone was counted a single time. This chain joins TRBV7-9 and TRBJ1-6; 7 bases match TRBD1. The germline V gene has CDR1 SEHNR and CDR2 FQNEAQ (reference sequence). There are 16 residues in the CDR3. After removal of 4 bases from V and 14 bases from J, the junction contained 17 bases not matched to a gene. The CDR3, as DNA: TGTGCCAGCAGCTCCTCCCGACAGGGAACTGCCGACTCCCTCCACTTT. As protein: CASSSSRQGTADSLHF.

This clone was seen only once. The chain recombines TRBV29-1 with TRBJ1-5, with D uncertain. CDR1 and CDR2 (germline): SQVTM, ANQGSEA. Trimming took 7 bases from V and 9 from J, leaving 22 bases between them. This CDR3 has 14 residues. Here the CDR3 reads CSALEGKDQAPQHF. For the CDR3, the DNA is TGCAGCGCCCTGGAGGGAAAAGATCAGGCGCCCCAGCATTTT.

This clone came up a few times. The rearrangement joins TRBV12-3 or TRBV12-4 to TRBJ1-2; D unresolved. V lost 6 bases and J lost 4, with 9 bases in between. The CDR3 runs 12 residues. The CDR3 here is CASSRGGYGYTF. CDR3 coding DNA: TGTGCCAGCAGCCGAGGAGGCTATGGCTACACCTTC.

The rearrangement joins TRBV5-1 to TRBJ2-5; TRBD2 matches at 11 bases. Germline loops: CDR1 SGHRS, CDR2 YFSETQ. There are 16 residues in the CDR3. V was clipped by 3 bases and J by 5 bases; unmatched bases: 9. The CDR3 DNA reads TGCGCCAGCAGCTGGAATAGCGGGGGGGCCGGTGAGACCCAGTACTTC. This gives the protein CASSWNSGGAGETQYF.

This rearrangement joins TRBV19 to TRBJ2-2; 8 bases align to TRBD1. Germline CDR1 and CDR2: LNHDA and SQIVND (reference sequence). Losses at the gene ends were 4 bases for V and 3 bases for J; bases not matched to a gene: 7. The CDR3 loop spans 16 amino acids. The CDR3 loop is CASSKRQGTDTGELFF. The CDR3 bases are TGTGCCAGTAGTAAAAGACAGGGGACCGACACCGGGGAGCTGTTTTTT.

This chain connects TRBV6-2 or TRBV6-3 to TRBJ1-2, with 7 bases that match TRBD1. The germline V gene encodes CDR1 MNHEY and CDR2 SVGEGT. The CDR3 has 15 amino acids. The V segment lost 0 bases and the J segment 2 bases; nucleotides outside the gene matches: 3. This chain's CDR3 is CASSYSWDRNYGYTF. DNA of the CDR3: TGTGCCAGCAGTTACTCGTGGGACAGAAACTATGGCTACACCTTC.

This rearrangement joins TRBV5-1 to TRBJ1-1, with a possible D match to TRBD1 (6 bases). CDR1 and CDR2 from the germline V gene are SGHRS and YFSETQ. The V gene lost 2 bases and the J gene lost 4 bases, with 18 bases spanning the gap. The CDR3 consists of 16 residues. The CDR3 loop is CASSLGTSGGGTEAFF. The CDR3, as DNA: TGCGCCAGCAGCTTAGGGACATCCGGCGGGGGCACTGAAGCTTTCTTT.

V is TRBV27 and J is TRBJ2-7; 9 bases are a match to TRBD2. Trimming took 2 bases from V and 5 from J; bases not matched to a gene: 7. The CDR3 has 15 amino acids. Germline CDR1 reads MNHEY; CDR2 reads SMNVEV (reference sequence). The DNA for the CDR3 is TGTGCCAGCAGTTTAAGCGGGACTAGCCAGCACGAGCAGTACTTC. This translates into CASSLSGTSQHEQYF.